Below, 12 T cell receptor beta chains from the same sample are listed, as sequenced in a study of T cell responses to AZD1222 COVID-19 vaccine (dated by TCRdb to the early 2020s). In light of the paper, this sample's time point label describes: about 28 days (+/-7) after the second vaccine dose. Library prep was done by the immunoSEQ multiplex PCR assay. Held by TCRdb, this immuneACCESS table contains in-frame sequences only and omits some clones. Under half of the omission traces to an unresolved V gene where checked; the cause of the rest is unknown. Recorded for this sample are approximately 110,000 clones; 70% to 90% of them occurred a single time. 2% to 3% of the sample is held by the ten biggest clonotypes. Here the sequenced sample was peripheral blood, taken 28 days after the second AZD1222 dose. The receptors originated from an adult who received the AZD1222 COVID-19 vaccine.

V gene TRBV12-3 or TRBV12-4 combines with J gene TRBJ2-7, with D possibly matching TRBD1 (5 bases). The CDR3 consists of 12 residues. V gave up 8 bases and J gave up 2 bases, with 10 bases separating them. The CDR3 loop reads CASSRGTYEQYF. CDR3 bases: TGTGCCAGCTCAAGGGGAACCTACGAGCAGTACTTC.

The CDR3 DNA is TGTGCCATTTGGACAGGGGACTATGGCTACACCTTC. Its translation is CAIWTGDYGYTF. V is TRBV10-3 and J is TRBJ1-2, with 9 bases lining up with TRBD1. The junction had 2 bases not matched to a gene; V was cut back by 9 bases and J by 3 bases. Per germline, CDR1 ENHRY and CDR2 SYGVKD. CDR3 length: 12 residues.

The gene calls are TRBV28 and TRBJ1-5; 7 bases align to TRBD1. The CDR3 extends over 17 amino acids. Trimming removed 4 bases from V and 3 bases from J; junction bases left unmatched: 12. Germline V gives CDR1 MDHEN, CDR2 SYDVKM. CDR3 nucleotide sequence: TGTGCCAGCAGTTCGGAAACAGGGGCGAGCGACAATCAGCCCCAGCATTTT. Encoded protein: CASSSETGASDNQPQHF.

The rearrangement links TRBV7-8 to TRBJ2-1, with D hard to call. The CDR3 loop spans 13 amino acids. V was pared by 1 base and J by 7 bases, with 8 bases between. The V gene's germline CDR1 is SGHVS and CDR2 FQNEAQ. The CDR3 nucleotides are TGTGCCAGCAGCTTAGTGAGGTTGAATGAGCAGTTCTTC. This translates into CASSLVRLNEQFF.

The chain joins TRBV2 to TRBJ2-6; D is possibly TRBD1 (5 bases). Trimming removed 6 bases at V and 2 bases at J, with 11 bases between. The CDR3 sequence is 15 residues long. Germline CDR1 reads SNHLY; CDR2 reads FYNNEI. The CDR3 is CASRSRVAGANVLTF. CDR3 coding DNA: TGTGCCAGCAGAAGCAGGGTAGCTGGGGCCAACGTCCTGACTTTC.

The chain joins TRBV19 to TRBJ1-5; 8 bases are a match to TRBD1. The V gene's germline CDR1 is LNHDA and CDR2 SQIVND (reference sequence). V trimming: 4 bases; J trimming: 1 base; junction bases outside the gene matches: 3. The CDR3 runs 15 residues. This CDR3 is CASSTRQGSNQPQHF. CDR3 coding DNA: TGTGCCAGTAGTACGCGACAGGGGAGCAATCAGCCCCAGCATTTT.

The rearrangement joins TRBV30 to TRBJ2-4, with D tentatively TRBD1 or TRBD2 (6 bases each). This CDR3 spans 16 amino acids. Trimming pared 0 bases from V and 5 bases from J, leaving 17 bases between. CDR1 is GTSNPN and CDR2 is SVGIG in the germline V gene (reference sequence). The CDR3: CAWSVKALGGQNIQYF. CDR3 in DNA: TGTGCCTGGAGTGTAAAAGCATTGGGGGGCCAAAACATTCAGTACTTC.

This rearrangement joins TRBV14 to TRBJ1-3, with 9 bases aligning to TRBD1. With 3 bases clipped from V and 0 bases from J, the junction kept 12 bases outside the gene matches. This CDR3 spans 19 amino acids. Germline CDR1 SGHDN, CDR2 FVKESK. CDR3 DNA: TGTGCCAGCAGCCAGCTAGGACAGGGGACGATGTTCTCTGGAAACACCATATATTTT. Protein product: CASSQLGQGTMFSGNTIYF.

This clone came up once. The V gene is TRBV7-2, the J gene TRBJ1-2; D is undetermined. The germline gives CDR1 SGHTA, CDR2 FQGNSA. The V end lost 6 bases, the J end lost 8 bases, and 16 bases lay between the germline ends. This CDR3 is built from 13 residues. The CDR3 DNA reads TGTGCCAGCAGTCGTGGGCTATTGGAGGGCTACACCTTC. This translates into CASSRGLLEGYTF.

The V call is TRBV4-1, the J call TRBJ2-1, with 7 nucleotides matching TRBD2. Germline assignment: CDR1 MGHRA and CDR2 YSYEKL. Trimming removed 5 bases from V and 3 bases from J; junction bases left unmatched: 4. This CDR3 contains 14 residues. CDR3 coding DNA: TGCGCCAGCAGCAAGGGACTACACTACAATGAGCAGTTCTTC. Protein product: CASSKGLHYNEQFF.

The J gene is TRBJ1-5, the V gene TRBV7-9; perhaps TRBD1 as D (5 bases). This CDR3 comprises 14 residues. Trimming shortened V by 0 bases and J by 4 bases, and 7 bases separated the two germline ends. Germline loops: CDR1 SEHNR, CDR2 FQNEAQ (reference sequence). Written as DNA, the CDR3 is TGTGCCAGCAGCTTAGCTGGGGGGAATCAGCCCCAGCATTTT. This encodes CASSLAGGNQPQHF.

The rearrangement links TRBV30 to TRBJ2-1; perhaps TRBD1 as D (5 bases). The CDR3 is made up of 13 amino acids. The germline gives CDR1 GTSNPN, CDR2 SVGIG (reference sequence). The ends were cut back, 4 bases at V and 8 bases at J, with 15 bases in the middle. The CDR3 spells CAWNFRRVDEQFF. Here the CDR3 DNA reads TGTGCCTGGAATTTCCGCAGGGTCGATGAGCAGTTCTTC. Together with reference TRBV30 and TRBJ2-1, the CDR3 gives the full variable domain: SQTIHQWPATLVQPVGSPLSLECTVEGTSNPNLYWYRQAAGRGLQLLFYSVGIGQISSEVPQNLSASRPQDRQFILSSKKLLLSDSGFYLCAWNFRRVDEQFFGPGTRLTVL.